This TCR beta chain stems from a study of blood T cell repertoires in COVID-19. Using immunoSEQ multiplex PCR, the repertoire was profiled, and TCRdb retains in-frame clones only, with some absent. The sample contains 200,000 to 250,000 clones, over 75% of which appear only once. Clinical histories supplied by participants themselves formed the basis of cohort assignment. Trimming cost V 0 bases and J 5 bases, with 11 bases left between them. This CDR3 is 14 amino acids long. The germline V gene has CDR1 SGHNT and CDR2 YYREEE (reference sequence). The receptor comes from a man in his thirties or forties with acute COVID-19. Material for sequencing was PBMCs or T cells enriched from blood (not recorded which). V usage is TRBV5-4 and J usage is TRBJ2-5; unclear D gene. In DNA form, the CDR3 reads TGTGCCAGCAGCTTGGCTCTGAATGAGGAGACCCAGTACTTC. This codes for CASSLALNEETQYF.